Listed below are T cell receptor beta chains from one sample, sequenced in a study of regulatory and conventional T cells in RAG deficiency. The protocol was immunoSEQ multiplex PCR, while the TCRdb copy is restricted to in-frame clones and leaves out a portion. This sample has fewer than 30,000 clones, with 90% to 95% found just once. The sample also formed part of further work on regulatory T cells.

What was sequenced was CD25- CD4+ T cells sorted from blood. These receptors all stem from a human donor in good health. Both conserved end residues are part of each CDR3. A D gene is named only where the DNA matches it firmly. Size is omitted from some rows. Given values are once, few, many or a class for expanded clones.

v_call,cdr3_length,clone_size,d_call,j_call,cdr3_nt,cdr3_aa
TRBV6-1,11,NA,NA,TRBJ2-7,TGTGCCAGCAGTGCCCACTACGAGCAGTACTTC,CASSAHYEQYF
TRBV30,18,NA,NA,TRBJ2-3,TGTGCCTGGAGCCTTAGAATTTTAACAGGGTTCGGCACAGATACGCAGTATTTT,CAWSLRILTGFGTDTQYF
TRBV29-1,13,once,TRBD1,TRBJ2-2,TGCAGCGTACTGCAGGGGGCGACCGGGGAGCTGTTTTTT,CSVLQGATGELFF
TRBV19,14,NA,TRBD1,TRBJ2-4,TGTGCCAGTAGTGCAGGACAGGGGAGGAACATTCAGTACTTC,CASSAGQGRNIQYF
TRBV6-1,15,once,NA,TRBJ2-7,TGTGCCAGCAGTGAAGGTTTGGGGAGCTCCTACGAGCAGTACTTC,CASSEGLGSSYEQYF
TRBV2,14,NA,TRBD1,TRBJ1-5,TGTGCCAGCAGCTTAACAGGGGGCAATCAGCCCCAGCATTTT,CASSLTGGNQPQHF
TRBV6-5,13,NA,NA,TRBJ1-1,TGTGCCAGCAGTTACGAGCTGCGGCGTGAAGCTTTCTTT,CASSYELRREAFF
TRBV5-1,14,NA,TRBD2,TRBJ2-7,TGCGCCAGCAGCTTGGACGGGGGGGCCTACGAGCAGTACTTC,CASSLDGGAYEQYF
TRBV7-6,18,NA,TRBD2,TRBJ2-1,TGTGCCAGCAGCTTGCGTCTAGCGGGGGGCCTATACTACAATGAGCAGTTCTTC,CASSLRLAGGLYYNEQFF
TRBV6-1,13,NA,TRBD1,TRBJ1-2,TGTGCCAGCAGTATGGGACAGGCTTATGGCTACACCTTC,CASSMGQAYGYTF